The T cell receptor (beta chain) described here comes from a study of cytomegalovirus exposure and HLA in healthy donors. Notes on the study in general: The study listed 164 cytomegalovirus-associated TCR beta chains. First-cohort TCR clusters were later found to tend to co-occur in the approximately 110 validation repertoires. A classifier reportedly called cytomegalovirus status with high sensitivity and specificity.

While the first cohort had 600 to 850 subjects, the donors belonged to the separate validation cohort of roughly 130 subjects. Clones were sequenced by immunoSEQ multiplex PCR, and TCRdb holds only the in-frame ones, with some missing. In the table there are 150,000 to 200,000 clones, roughly 81% of which are singletons. Trimming removed 0 bases from V and 4 bases from J, with 11 bases in between. Germline V lookup: CDR1 MRHNA, CDR2 SNTAGT. The CDR3 consists of 15 residues. Details on this clone: What it recognizes is unknown.

The receptor's source is a woman younger than 45 in good health and CMV-seronegative. This chain connects TRBV6-4 to TRBJ2-3, with D possibly matching TRBD2 (7 bases). Material for sequencing was PBMCs. The CDR3 sequence is CASSDSDGGPDTQYF. CDR3 nucleotide sequence: TGTGCCAGCAGTGACTCTGACGGGGGGCCAGATACGCAGTATTTT.